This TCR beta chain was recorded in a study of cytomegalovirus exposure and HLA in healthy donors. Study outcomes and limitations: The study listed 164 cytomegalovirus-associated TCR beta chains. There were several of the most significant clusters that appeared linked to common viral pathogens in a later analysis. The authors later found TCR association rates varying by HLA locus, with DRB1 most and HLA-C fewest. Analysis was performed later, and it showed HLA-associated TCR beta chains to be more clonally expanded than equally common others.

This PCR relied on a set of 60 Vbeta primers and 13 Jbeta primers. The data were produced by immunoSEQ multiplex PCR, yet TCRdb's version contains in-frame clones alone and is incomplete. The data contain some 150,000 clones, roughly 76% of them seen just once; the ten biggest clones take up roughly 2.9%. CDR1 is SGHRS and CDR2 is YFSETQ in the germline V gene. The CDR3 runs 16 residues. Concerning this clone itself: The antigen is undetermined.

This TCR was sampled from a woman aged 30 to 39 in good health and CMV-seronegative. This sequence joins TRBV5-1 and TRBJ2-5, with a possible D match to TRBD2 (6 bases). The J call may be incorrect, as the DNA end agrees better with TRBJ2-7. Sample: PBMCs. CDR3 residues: CASSPGTGETTYEQYF. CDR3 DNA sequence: TGCGCCAGCAGCCCCGGGACGGGAGAGACCACCTACGAGCAGTACTTC.